These 5 T cell receptor beta chains originate from one sample sequenced in a study of cytomegalovirus exposure and HLA in healthy donors. 60 Vbeta and 13 Jbeta primers were used in PCR. The table came from immunoSEQ multiplex PCR; TCRdb's copy has only in-frame clones and leaves some out. Of roughly 80,000 clones listed, around 62% are singletons. The sample comprised PBMCs. Every receptor here comes from a male donor in good health and CMV-seropositive.

This chain links TRBV7-2 with TRBJ1-5; 8 bases align to TRBD1. The CDR3 covers 15 residues. The V gene's germline CDR1 is SGHTA and CDR2 FQGNSA. Germline trimming cut 8 bases from V and 2 bases from J; bases unmatched to any gene: 8. This CDR3 is CASGGQGIGNQPQHF. In nucleotides, the CDR3 is TGTGCCAGCGGTGGACAGGGTATAGGCAATCAGCCCCAGCATTTT. Together with reference TRBV7-2 and TRBJ1-5, the CDR3 gives the full variable domain: GAGVSQSPSNKVTEKGKDVELRCDPISGHTALYWYRQSLGQGLEFLIYFQGNSAPDKSGLPSDRFSAERTGGSVSTLTIQRTQQEDSAVYLCASGGQGIGNQPQHFGDGTRLSIL.

The chain joins TRBV10-3 to TRBJ2-5; 7 bases match TRBD1. CDR3 size: 16 residues. Germline V gives CDR1 ENHRY, CDR2 SYGVKD. J was trimmed by 1 base and V by 3 bases; bases with no gene match: 8. This CDR3 is CAISDHNRGRQETQYF. The CDR3 DNA sequence: TGTGCCATCAGTGATCATAACAGGGGACGCCAAGAGACCCAGTACTTC.

The table lists this clone with a few counts. V usage is TRBV19 and J usage is TRBJ1-5, with D hard to call. Germline values: CDR1 LNHDA, CDR2 SQIVND (reference sequence). The CDR3 is 16 amino acids. With 6 bases removed from V and 1 base from J, the gap between germline ends came to 16 bases. CDR3: CASRKSGVMSNQPQHF. The CDR3 nucleotides are TGTGCCAGTAGGAAGTCCGGGGTAATGAGCAATCAGCCCCAGCATTTT.

This clone was seen only a few times. The junction does not match germline at one end; this may be a read error. The CDR3 spells CASSSSNEQFF. The CDR3 DNA follows: TGTGCCAGCAGCTCCTCCAATGAGCAGTTCTTC. This chain connects TRBV7-9 to TRBJ2-1; D unclear. Germline V gene data show CDR1 as SEHNR and CDR2 as FQNEAQ (reference sequence). The CDR3 length is 11 residues.

DNA of the CDR3: TGTGCCAGCAGTCTTACCCAGGGGGCGAGTGAAAAACTGTTTTTT. This codes for CASSLTQGASEKLFF. V and J are TRBV28 and TRBJ1-4; 8 bases fit TRBD1. V shed 5 bases and J 7 bases; nucleotides not matched to a gene: 9. The germline gives CDR1 MDHEN, CDR2 SYDVKM. CDR3 length: 15 residues.